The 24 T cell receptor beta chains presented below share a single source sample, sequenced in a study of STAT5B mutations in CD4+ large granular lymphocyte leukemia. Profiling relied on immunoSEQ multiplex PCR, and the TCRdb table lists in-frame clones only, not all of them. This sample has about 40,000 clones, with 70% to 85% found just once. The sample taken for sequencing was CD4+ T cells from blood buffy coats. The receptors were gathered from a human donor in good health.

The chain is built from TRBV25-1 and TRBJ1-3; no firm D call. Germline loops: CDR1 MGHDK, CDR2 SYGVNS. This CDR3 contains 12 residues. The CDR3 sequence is CAGTASGNTIYF. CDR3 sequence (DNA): TGTGCAGGTACCGCCTCTGGAAACACCATATATTTT.

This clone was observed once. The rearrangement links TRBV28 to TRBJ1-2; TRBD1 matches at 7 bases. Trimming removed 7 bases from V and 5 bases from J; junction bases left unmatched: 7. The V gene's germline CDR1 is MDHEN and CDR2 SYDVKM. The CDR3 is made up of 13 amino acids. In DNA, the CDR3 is TGTGCCAGCACCTTGACAGGGAGGTATGGCTACACCTTC. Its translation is CASTLTGRYGYTF.

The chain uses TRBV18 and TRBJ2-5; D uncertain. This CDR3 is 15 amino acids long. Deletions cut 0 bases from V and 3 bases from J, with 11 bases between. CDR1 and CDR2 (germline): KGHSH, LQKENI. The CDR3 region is CASSPPAGVKETQYF. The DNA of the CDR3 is TGTGCCAGCTCACCACCGGCTGGGGTAAAAGAGACCCAGTACTTC.

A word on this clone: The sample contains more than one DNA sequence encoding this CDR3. In DNA, the CDR3 is TGTGCCAGCAGCTCAGTAAACACTGAAGCTTTCTTT. Translating it yields CASSSVNTEAFF. This sequence joins TRBV7-2 and TRBJ1-1; D remains ambiguous. The V end was cut by 4 bases, the J end by 2 bases, with 5 bases between. CDR3 size: 12 residues. Germline V lookup: CDR1 SGHTA, CDR2 FQGNSA.

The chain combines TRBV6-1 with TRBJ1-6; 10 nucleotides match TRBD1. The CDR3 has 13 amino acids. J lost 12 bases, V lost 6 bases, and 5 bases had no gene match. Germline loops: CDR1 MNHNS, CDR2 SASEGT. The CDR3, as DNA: TGTGCCAGCAGGGGACAGGGGAAGGGACCCCTCCACTTT. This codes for CASRGQGKGPLHF.

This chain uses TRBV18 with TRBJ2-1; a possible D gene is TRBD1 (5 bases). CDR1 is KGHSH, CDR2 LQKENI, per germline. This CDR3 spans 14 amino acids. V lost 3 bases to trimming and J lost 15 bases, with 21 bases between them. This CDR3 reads CASSPATVPMSLFF. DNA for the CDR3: TGTGCCAGCTCACCCGCGACAGTACCAATGAGTCTGTTCTTC.

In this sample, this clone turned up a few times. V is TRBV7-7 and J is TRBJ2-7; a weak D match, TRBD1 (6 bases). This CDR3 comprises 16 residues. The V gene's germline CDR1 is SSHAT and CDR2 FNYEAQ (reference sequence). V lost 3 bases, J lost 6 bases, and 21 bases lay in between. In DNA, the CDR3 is TGTGCCAGCAGCTTTAGGATCGGACAGCGTAACTCCGAGCAGTACTTC. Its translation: CASSFRIGQRNSEQYF.

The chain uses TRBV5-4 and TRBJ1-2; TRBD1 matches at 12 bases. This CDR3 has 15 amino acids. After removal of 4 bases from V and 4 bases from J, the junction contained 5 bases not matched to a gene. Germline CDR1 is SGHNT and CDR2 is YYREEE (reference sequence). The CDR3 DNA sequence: TGTGCCAGCAGCCCACGGGACAGGGGGCTCTATGGCTACACCTTC. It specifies CASSPRDRGLYGYTF.

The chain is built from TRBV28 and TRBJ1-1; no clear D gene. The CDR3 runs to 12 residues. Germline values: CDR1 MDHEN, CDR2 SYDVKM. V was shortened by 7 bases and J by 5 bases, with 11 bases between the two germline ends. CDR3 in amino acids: CASTLGYTEAFF. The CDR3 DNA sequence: TGTGCCAGCACCCTGGGATATACTGAAGCTTTCTTT.

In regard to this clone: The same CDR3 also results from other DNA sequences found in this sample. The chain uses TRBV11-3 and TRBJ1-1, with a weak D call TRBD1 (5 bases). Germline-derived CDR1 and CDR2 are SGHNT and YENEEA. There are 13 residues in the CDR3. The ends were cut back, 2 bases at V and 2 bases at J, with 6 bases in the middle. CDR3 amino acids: CASSLQGNTEAFF. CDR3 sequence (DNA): TGTGCCAGCAGCTTACAGGGAAACACTGAAGCTTTCTTT.

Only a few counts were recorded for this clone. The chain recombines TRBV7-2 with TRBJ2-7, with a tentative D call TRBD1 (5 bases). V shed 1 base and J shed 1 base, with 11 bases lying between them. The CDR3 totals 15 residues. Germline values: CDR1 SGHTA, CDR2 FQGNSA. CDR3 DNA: TGTGCCAGCAGCTTAGTGCAGGGCTATTCCTACGAGCAGTACTTC. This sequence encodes CASSLVQGYSYEQYF.

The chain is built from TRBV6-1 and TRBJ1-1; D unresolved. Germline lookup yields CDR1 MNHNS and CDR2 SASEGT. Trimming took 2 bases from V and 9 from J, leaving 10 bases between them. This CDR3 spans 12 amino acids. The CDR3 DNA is TGTGCCAGCAGTGAATCATCGGCGAAAGCTTTCTTT. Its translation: CASSESSAKAFF.

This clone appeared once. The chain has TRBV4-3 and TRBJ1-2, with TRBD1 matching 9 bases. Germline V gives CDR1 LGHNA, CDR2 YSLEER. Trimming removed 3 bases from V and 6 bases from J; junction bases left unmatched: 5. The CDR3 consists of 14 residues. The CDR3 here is CASSQDRGRDGYTF. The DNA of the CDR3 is TGCGCCAGCAGCCAGGACAGGGGAAGGGATGGCTACACCTTC.

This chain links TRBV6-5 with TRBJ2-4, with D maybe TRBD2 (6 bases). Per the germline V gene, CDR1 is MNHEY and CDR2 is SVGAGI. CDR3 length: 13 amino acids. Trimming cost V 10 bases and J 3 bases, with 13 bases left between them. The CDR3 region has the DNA TGTGCCACCACGGGACTGATCAAAAACATTCAGTACTTC. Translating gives CATTGLIKNIQYF.

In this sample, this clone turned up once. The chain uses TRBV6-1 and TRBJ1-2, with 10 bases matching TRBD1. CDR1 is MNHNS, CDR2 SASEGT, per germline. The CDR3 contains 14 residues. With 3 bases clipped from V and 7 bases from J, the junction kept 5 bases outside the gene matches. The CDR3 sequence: CASSEMGQGFGYTF. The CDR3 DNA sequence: TGTGCCAGCAGTGAGATGGGACAGGGGTTTGGCTACACCTTC.

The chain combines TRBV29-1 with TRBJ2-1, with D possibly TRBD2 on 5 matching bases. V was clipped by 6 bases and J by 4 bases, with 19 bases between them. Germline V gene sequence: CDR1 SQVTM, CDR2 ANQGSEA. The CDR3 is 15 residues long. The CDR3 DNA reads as TGCAGCGTCTACAAGGGCCCACCGGGATACAATGAGCAGTTCTTC. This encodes CSVYKGPPGYNEQFF.

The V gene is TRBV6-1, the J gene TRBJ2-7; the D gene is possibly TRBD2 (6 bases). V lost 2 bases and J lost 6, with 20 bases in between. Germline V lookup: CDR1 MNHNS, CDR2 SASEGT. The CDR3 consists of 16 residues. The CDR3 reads CASSERRGGLPGEQYF. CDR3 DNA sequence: TGTGCCAGCAGTGAAAGGAGGGGAGGACTACCGGGCGAGCAGTACTTC.

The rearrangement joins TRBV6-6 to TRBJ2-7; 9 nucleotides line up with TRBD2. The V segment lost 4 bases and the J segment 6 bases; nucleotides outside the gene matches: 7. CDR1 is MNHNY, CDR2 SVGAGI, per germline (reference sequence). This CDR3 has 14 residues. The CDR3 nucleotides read TGTGCCAGCAGTTCTAGCGGGGACACCCTCGAGCAGTACTTC. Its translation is CASSSSGDTLEQYF.

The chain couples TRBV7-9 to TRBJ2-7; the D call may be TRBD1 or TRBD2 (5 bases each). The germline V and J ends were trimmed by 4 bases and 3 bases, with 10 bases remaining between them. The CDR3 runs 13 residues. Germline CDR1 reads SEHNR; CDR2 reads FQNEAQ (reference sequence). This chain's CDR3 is CASSSGTLYEQYF. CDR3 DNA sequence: TGTGCCAGCAGCTCCGGGACCCTCTACGAGCAGTACTTC.

The CDR3 loop reads CASSLVVGLAGLYNEQFF. DNA of the CDR3: TGCGCCAGCAGCTTGGTAGTTGGGTTAGCGGGACTTTACAATGAGCAGTTCTTC. The chain recombines TRBV5-1 with TRBJ2-1; the match to TRBD2 covers 8 bases. The CDR3 spans 18 residues. In germline, CDR1 is SGHRS, CDR2 YFSETQ. The V segment lost 0 bases and the J segment 4 bases; nucleotides outside the gene matches: 12.

The CDR3 spells CASSYSSRQIEQYF. CDR3 coding DNA: TGTGCCAGCAGTTACTCTTCGCGACAGATCGAGCAGTACTTC. The chain employs TRBV6-5 and TRBJ2-7; a possible D gene is TRBD1 (5 bases). The CDR3 is 14 amino acids. V was shortened by 0 bases and J by 6 bases, with 12 bases between the two germline ends. Germline CDR1 is MNHEY and CDR2 is SVGAGI.

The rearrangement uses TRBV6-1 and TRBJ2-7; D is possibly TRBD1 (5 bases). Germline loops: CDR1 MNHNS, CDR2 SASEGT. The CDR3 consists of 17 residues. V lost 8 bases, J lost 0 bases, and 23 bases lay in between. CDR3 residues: CASDEGANWQVSYEQYF. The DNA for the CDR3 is TGTGCCAGCGATGAAGGGGCCAATTGGCAGGTCTCCTACGAGCAGTACTTC.

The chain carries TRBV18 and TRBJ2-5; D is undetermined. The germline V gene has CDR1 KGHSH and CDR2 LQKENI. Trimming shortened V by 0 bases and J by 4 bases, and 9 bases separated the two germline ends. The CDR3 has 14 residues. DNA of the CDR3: TGTGCCAGCTCACCACCACGCACTTCAGAGACCCAGTACTTC. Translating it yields CASSPPRTSETQYF.

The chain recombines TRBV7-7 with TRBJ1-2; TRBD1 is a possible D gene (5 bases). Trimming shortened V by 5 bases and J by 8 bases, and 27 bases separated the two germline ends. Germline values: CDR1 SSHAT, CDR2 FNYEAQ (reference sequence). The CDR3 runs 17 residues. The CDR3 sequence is CASSRAQAPFQACGYTF. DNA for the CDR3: TGTGCCAGCAGCCGGGCACAGGCGCCTTTTCAAGCCTGCGGCTACACCTTC. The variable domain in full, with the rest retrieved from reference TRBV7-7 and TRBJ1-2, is GAGVSQSPRYKVTKRGQDVTLRCDPISSHATLYWYQQALGQGPEFLTYFNYEAQPDKSGLPSDRFSAERPEGSISTLTIQRTEQRDSAMYRCASSRAQAPFQACGYTFGSGTRLTVV.